These 27 T cell receptor beta chains came from one sample sequenced in a study of blood T cell repertoires in COVID-19. Data came from immunoSEQ multiplex PCR; TCRdb stores just in-frame clones and leaves some out. The sample consists of more than 95,000 clones, 80% to 90% of them appearing once. The source material was peripheral blood. Every receptor here comes from a woman aged 70-85 years with acute or convalescent COVID-19.

The chain couples TRBV19 to TRBJ1-5; D might be TRBD1 (6 bases). CDR1 LNHDA and CDR2 SQIVND come from the germline V gene (reference sequence). The CDR3 is 15 residues long. The V end was cut by 7 bases, the J end by 0 bases, with 13 bases between. Here the CDR3 reads CASKSGTSSNQPQHF. CDR3 DNA sequence: TGTGCCAGTAAATCCGGGACAAGTAGCAATCAGCCCCAGCATTTT.

The rearrangement links TRBV10-3 to TRBJ2-3; the match to TRBD2 covers 13 bases. Germline V gives CDR1 ENHRY, CDR2 SYGVKD. The CDR3 is 15 residues long. The trim removed 6 bases at V and 5 bases at J, leaving 5 bases unmatched. CDR3 in amino acids: CAIRGTSGNLDTQYF. DNA of the CDR3: TGTGCCATCAGAGGGACTAGCGGGAACCTAGATACGCAGTATTTT.

The table lists this clone with a count of one. The chain joins TRBV28 to TRBJ1-1, with D unclear. V was shortened by 2 bases and J by 4 bases, with 14 bases between the two germline ends. Germline V gives CDR1 MDHEN, CDR2 SYDVKM. There are 15 residues in the CDR3. CDR3 protein: CASSLGVSLGTEAFF. The CDR3 DNA sequence: TGTGCCAGCAGTTTAGGAGTGTCCTTGGGCACTGAAGCTTTCTTT.

The chain carries TRBV18 and TRBJ2-7, with 7 bases fitting TRBD1. Germline CDR1 KGHSH, CDR2 LQKENI. Germline trimming cut 1 base from V and 4 bases from J; bases unmatched to any gene: 4. The length of the CDR3 is 14 residues. The CDR3 region has the DNA TGTGCCAGCTCACCACGACAGGGTGGGTACGAGCAGTACTTC. It yields the protein CASSPRQGGYEQYF.

DNA for the CDR3: TGTGCCAGCAGCGTCGCTCCGGGACTATCCTACGAGCAGTACTTC. It encodes CASSVAPGLSYEQYF. The chain couples TRBV9 to TRBJ2-7; 7 positions agree with TRBD2. V lost 2 bases, J lost 1 base, and 6 bases stayed unmatched. The CDR3 spans 15 residues. Germline CDR1 SGDLS, CDR2 YYNGEE.

The chain combines TRBV14 with TRBJ2-7; D might be TRBD1 (6 bases). The CDR3 extends over 19 amino acids. V lost 2 bases and J lost 0, with 23 bases in between. Germline assignment: CDR1 SGHDN and CDR2 FVKESK. The CDR3 DNA follows: TGTGCCAGCAGCCAACGGGCCGTTATCCGAGGGGGATACTCCTACGAGCAGTACTTC. This gives the protein CASSQRAVIRGGYSYEQYF.

This clone came up a few times. The J gene is TRBJ1-2, the V gene TRBV6-1, with TRBD1 matching 7 bases. This CDR3 is 15 amino acids long. The J segment lost 4 bases and the V segment lost 2 bases, leaving 7 bases of the junction unmatched. Germline V gene lookup returns CDR1 MNHNS and CDR2 SASEGT. The CDR3 DNA is TGTGCCAGCAGTGAAACCGGACAGGACTTCTATGGCTACACCTTC. Protein: CASSETGQDFYGYTF.

The V and J genes are TRBV6-5 and TRBJ1-4; D ambiguous. This CDR3 has 15 residues. V was cut by 4 bases and J by 0 bases, with 9 bases left in between. Germline V gives CDR1 MNHEY, CDR2 SVGAGI. The CDR3 sequence: CASSSTDTTNEKLFF. The CDR3 nucleotides are TGTGCCAGCAGTTCGACTGATACAACTAATGAAAAACTGTTTTTT.

The V gene is TRBV18, the J gene TRBJ2-7; D is perhaps TRBD1 (5 bases). Germline V gene data show CDR1 as KGHSH and CDR2 as LQKENI. V shed 3 bases and J shed 0 bases, with 24 bases lying between them. This CDR3 is built from 19 residues. The CDR3 loop reads CASSPNRPSNLRSSYEQYF. The CDR3 DNA reads as TGTGCCAGCTCACCTAACAGGCCGTCAAATCTCAGGAGCTCCTACGAGCAGTACTTC.

As to this clone: Other nucleotide sequences from this sample produce the same CDR3. The CDR3 DNA is TGTGCCAGCTCACCAACAGGGAATTCACCCCTCCACTTT. It specifies CASSPTGNSPLHF. This sequence joins TRBV18 and TRBJ1-6; D might be TRBD1 (6 bases). Per germline, CDR1 KGHSH and CDR2 LQKENI. Trimming took 2 bases from V and 7 from J, leaving 6 bases between them. The CDR3 covers 13 residues.

The V and J genes are TRBV28 and TRBJ1-4; possible D gene TRBD1, 6 bases. Trimming removed 5 bases at V and 8 bases at J, with 24 bases between. The CDR3 is made up of 17 amino acids. Germline assignment: CDR1 MDHEN and CDR2 SYDVKM. CDR3 protein: CASSNKGQNRDWEKLFF. The DNA of the CDR3 is TGTGCCAGCAGTAACAAGGGACAAAACAGGGATTGGGAAAAACTGTTTTTT. Full variable domain (outside the CDR3, taken from reference TRBV28 and TRBJ1-4): DVKVTQSSRYLVKRTGEKVFLECVQDMDHENMFWYRQDPGLGLRLIYFSYDVKMKEKGDIPEGYSVSREKKERFSLILESASTNQTSMYLCASSNKGQNRDWEKLFFGSGTQLSVL.

The chain uses TRBV4-3 and TRBJ1-6; D not certain. This CDR3 is 14 amino acids long. CDR1 and CDR2 from the germline V gene are LGHNA and YSLEER. V was shortened by 2 bases and J by 4 bases, with 6 bases between the two germline ends. CDR3 DNA: TGCGCCAGCAGCCAAACAGTGTATAATTCACCCCTCCACTTT. Translation gives CASSQTVYNSPLHF.

This clone occurred a few times. The gene calls are TRBV27 and TRBJ1-3; TRBD1 matches 7 bases. Looked up from germline, CDR1 is MNHEY and CDR2 is SMNVEV (reference sequence). The length of the CDR3 is 15 residues. V lost 6 bases to trimming and J lost 2 bases; unmatched junction nucleotides: 7. The CDR3 is CASRTNRGTGNTIYF. In DNA, the CDR3 is TGTGCCAGCAGAACCAACAGGGGAACTGGAAACACCATATATTTT.

V and J are TRBV5-8 and TRBJ1-5; D perhaps matches TRBD1 (6 bases). CDR3 length: 15 residues. Germline CDR1 is SGHTS and CDR2 is YDEGEE. Deletions cut 0 bases from V and 2 bases from J, with 9 bases between. The CDR3 spells CASSLARTGNQPQHF. The CDR3, as DNA: TGTGCCAGCAGCTTGGCCAGGACAGGCAATCAGCCCCAGCATTTT.

This chain links TRBV4-1 with TRBJ2-7, with TRBD1 as a possible D gene (6 bases). V was pared by 0 bases and J by 2 bases, with 14 bases between. The CDR3 spans 16 residues. From germline, CDR1 is MGHRA and CDR2 YSYEKL. CDR3 residues: CASSQEWGLPPYEQYF. The CDR3 nucleotides read TGCGCCAGCAGCCAAGAATGGGGGCTACCCCCCTACGAGCAGTACTTC.

This chain joins TRBV27 and TRBJ1-2; 7 positions match TRBD1. This CDR3 spans 14 amino acids. Germline CDR1 reads MNHEY; CDR2 reads SMNVEV (reference sequence). J was trimmed by 6 bases and V by 5 bases; bases with no gene match: 9. The CDR3 DNA reads TGTGCCAGCAGTCGAGGGGGCGCCTTCGATGGCTACACCTTC. Protein: CASSRGGAFDGYTF.

The chain has TRBV5-1 and TRBJ1-1; possible D gene TRBD1, 5 bases. CDR1 and CDR2 from the germline V gene are SGHRS and YFSETQ. This CDR3 is 15 amino acids long. V lost 0 bases and J lost 0, with 9 bases in between. The DNA of the CDR3 is TGCGCCAGCAGCTTGGATGTGGGGCTGAACACTGAAGCTTTCTTT. Amino acids: CASSLDVGLNTEAFF.

The rearrangement links TRBV14 to TRBJ1-1, with TRBD1 matching over 7 bases. J lost 1 base, V lost 5 bases, and 1 base had no gene match. The CDR3 has 13 amino acids. Germline loops: CDR1 SGHDN, CDR2 FVKESK. CDR3 loop: CASSGQANTEAFF. The CDR3 region has the DNA TGTGCCAGCAGCGGACAGGCGAACACTGAAGCTTTCTTT. The whole variable domain, remainder taken from reference TRBV14 and TRBJ1-1, is EAGVTQFPSHSVIEKGQTVTLRCDPISGHDNLYWYRRVMGKEIKFLLHFVKESKQDESGMPNNRFLAERTGGTYSTLKVQPAELEDSGVYFCASSGQANTEAFFGQGTRLTVV.

The chain employs TRBV14 and TRBJ1-1; the match to TRBD1 covers 8 bases. The CDR3 consists of 17 residues. With V trimmed by 4 bases and J by 1 base, 11 bases remained unmatched. In germline, CDR1 is SGHDN, CDR2 FVKESK. The CDR3 here is CASSRRTGSERNTEAFF. The CDR3 region has the DNA TGTGCCAGCAGCCGGAGGACAGGGTCAGAAAGGAACACTGAAGCTTTCTTT.

The CDR3 loop reads CASSYSSGGFEQYF. Here the CDR3 DNA reads TGTGCCAGCAGTTACTCTAGCGGGGGGTTCGAGCAGTACTTC. The chain carries TRBV6-5 and TRBJ2-7; TRBD2 agrees at 10 bases. This CDR3 spans 14 amino acids. The trim removed 0 bases at V and 6 bases at J, leaving 2 bases unmatched. From germline, CDR1 is MNHEY and CDR2 SVGAGI.

This clone was seen only once. The rearrangement uses TRBV5-4 and TRBJ1-2, with TRBD1 identical over 9 bases. The V gene's germline CDR1 is SGHNT and CDR2 YYREEE (reference sequence). The ends lost 7 bases at V and 4 bases at J; junction bases unmatched: 14. There are 16 residues in the CDR3. This CDR3 reads CASSSLQGQGGYGYTF. In DNA form, the CDR3 reads TGTGCCAGCTCCTCCTTGCAGGGACAGGGTGGCTATGGCTACACCTTC. Full variable domain (missing parts from reference TRBV5-4 and TRBJ1-2): ETGVTQSPTHLIKTRGQQVTLRCSSQSGHNTVSWYQQALGQGPQFIFQYYREEENGRGNFPPRFSGLQFPNYSSELNVNALELDDSALYLCASSSLQGQGGYGYTFGSGTRLTVV.

V is TRBV7-9 and J is TRBJ1-1, with TRBD1 matching 8 bases. From germline, CDR1 is SEHNR and CDR2 FQNEAQ (reference sequence). The CDR3 runs 14 residues. V was clipped by 5 bases and J by 4 bases; unmatched bases: 6. The CDR3 region is CASSQITGGTEAFF. The CDR3 nucleotides are TGTGCCAGCAGCCAAATAACAGGGGGCACTGAAGCTTTCTTT.

This clone was detected only once. The chain has TRBV6-6 and TRBJ2-7; 8 bases are shared with TRBD1. Per germline, CDR1 MNHNY and CDR2 SVGAGI (reference sequence). Losses at the gene ends were 5 bases for V and 3 bases for J; bases not matched to a gene: 3. This CDR3 spans 13 amino acids. CDR3 protein: CASSTTGGYEQYF. The CDR3 coding sequence is TGTGCCAGCAGTACAACAGGGGGCTACGAGCAGTACTTC.

The chain carries TRBV12-3 or TRBV12-4 and TRBJ1-1; D uncertain. The CDR3 consists of 13 residues. Trimming removed 5 bases at V and 0 bases at J, with 7 bases between. CDR3 DNA: TGTGCCAGCAGTCCCCAGATGAACACTGAAGCTTTCTTT. This encodes CASSPQMNTEAFF.

The chain combines TRBV3-1 (or the pseudogene TRBV3-2) with TRBJ1-3, with D tentatively TRBD1 (6 bases). The CDR3 has 15 residues. V was pared by 6 bases and J by 4 bases, with 16 bases between. Germline CDR1 reads LGHDT; CDR2 reads YNNKEL (reference sequence). The CDR3: CASRHTPDSGNTIYF. The CDR3 DNA sequence: TGTGCCAGCAGACATACCCCGGACAGCGGAAACACCATATATTTT.

The chain combines TRBV19 with TRBJ1-4; possibly TRBD1 for D (6 bases). Trimming took 5 bases from V and 8 from J, leaving 21 bases between them. The CDR3 covers 16 residues. Germline loops: CDR1 LNHDA, CDR2 SQIVND (reference sequence). The DNA for the CDR3 is TGTGCCAGTAGTCCCCTCCCGACAGGCGCACCCGAAAAACTGTTTTTT. This codes for CASSPLPTGAPEKLFF.

The chain links TRBV7-3 to TRBJ2-3; TRBD2 aligns across 7 bases. CDR1 is SGHTA, CDR2 FQGTGA, per germline. V dropped 2 bases and J dropped 5; count of bases not matched to a gene: 7. The length of the CDR3 is 15 residues. As DNA, the CDR3 is TGTGCCAGCAGCTTATCTGCGGGAGTGCTAGATACGCAGTATTTT. Amino acids: CASSLSAGVLDTQYF.